In this sample, the clone carrying this TCR beta chain turned up once. The entry originates in a study of blood T cell repertoires in COVID-19. In the study's own analysis: It was from reference gene primer amplification that nucleated cell counts were estimated. Data came from immunoSEQ multiplex PCR; TCRdb stores just in-frame clones and leaves some out. Clone size and the V and J calls come from that table; the DNA yielded D and trimming. The sample gives approximately 210,000 clones, 80% to 90% of which show up once; about 8.1% is in the top ten. Those who participated ranged in age from roughly 18 to 90 years and resided in about 24 US areas. The germline gives CDR1 SGHKS, CDR2 YYEKEE (reference sequence). Trimming removed 0 bases at V and 1 base at J, with 14 bases between. This CDR3 region has 17 residues.

This chain links TRBV5-5 with TRBJ1-5; D remains unclear. The sequence came from a woman aged 18 to 35 who had recovered from COVID-19. Sequences were obtained from PBMCs or T cells enriched from blood (not recorded which). The CDR3 coding sequence is TGTGCCAGCAGCTTGGGTCCGGAGGCGGAAAGCAATCAGCCCCAGCATTTT. It codes for CASSLGPEAESNQPQHF.